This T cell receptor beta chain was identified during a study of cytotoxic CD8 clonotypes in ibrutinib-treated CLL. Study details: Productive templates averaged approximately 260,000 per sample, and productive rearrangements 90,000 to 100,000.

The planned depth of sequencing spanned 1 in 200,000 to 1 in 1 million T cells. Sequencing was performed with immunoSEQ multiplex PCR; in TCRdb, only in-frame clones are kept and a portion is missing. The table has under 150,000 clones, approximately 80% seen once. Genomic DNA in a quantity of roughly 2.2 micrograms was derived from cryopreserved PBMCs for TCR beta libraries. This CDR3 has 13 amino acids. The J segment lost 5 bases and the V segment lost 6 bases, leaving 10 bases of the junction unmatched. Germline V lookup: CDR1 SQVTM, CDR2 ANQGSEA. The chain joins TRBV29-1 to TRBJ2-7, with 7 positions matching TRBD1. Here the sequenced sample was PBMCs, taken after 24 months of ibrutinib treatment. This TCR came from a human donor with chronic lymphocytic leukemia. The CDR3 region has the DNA TGCAGCGTAAGACGGGACAGAGCCCACGAGCAGTACTTC. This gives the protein CSVRRDRAHEQYF.